This is a list of T cell receptor beta chains from one sample in a study of blood T cell repertoires in COVID-19. Assay used: immunoSEQ multiplex PCR; TCRdb lists only in-frame clones, some missing. The sample gives about 37,000 clones, around three quarters of which show up once; around 15% is in the top ten. Material: peripheral blood. The receptors were gathered from a woman in her 70s with acute or convalescent COVID-19. The CDR3 runs from the conserved cysteine through the conserved F or W. Fields, in order: V gene, D gene, clone size, J gene, CDR3 protein, CDR3 DNA. The D gene is left open where the match is weak. Size is omitted from some rows. Given values are once, few, many or a class for expanded clones.

TRBV6-5,TRBD1,few,TRBJ1-2,CASAKFGTGRYTF,TGTGCCAGCGCCAAATTCGGGACAGGGCGCTACACCTTC
TRBV5-6,TRBD1,NA,TRBJ1-1,CASSLPLQGAKNTEAFF,TGTGCCAGCAGCTTGCCCCTACAGGGGGCGAAGAACACTGAAGCTTTCTTT
TRBV4-1,TRBD2,few,TRBJ2-1,CASSPRNSGGSNEQFF,TGCGCCAGCAGCCCCCGGAATAGCGGGGGCTCAAATGAGCAGTTCTTC
TRBV6-5,NA,NA,TRBJ1-1,CASSYSNKNTEAFF,TGTGCCAGCAGTTACTCGAACAAGAACACTGAAGCTTTCTTT
TRBV2,TRBD2,few,TRBJ2-7,CASSEVIAGSYEQYF,TGTGCCAGCAGTGAAGTGATAGCGGGGTCCTACGAGCAGTACTTC
TRBV10-3,NA,NA,TRBJ1-2,CAITPSRTVFGYTF,TGTGCCATCACCCCGTCCCGGACAGTCTTTGGCTACACCTTC
TRBV6-2/TRBV6-3,TRBD1,NA,TRBJ2-7,CASSYSGQSSYEQYF,TGTGCCAGCAGTTACTCGGGACAGAGCTCCTACGAGCAGTACTTC
TRBV5-1,TRBD1,NA,TRBJ2-3,CASSTPTGGVSTDTQYF,TGCGCCAGCAGCACTCCTACAGGGGGCGTCAGCACAGATACGCAGTATTTT
TRBV29-1,TRBD1,NA,TRBJ1-2,CSVGGTGNYGYTF,TGCAGCGTCGGGGGGACAGGCAACTATGGCTACACCTTC
TRBV3-1/TRBV3-2,NA,NA,TRBJ2-3,CASSLRRRGGGTDTQYF,TGTGCCAGCAGCCTACGAAGAAGAGGGGGGGGGACAGATACGCAGTATTTT
TRBV5-1,NA,NA,TRBJ1-1,CASSLYPQDMNTEAFF,TGCGCCAGCAGCCTCTACCCACAGGACATGAACACTGAAGCTTTCTTT
TRBV5-4,TRBD2,NA,TRBJ2-3,CASSLRLAGNTDTQYF,TGTGCCAGCAGCTTGAGACTAGCGGGGAACACAGATACGCAGTATTTT
TRBV9,TRBD1,NA,TRBJ1-2,CASSGTGTNYGYTF,TGTGCCAGCAGCGGGACAGGGACCAACTATGGCTACACCTTC
TRBV6-1,NA,NA,TRBJ1-6,CASSEEGGSLSPLHF,TGTGCCAGCAGTGAGGAGGGGGGGAGTCTTTCACCCCTCCACTTT
TRBV6-2/TRBV6-3,NA,NA,TRBJ1-5,CASSYLGGGEPQHF,TGTGCCAGCAGTTACTTAGGCGGGGGTGAGCCCCAGCATTTT
TRBV5-8,TRBD2,few,TRBJ2-5,CASSLGEGKFRPTETQYF,TGTGCCAGCAGCTTGGGGGAGGGCAAATTCAGGCCCACAGAGACCCAGTACTTC
TRBV6-5,TRBD1,few,TRBJ1-2,CASTQGGYGYTF,TGTGCCAGCACTCAGGGGGGCTATGGCTACACCTTC
TRBV4-2,TRBD2,NA,TRBJ2-1,CASSLSGGAYNEQFF,TGTGCCAGCAGCCTTAGCGGGGGGGCCTACAATGAGCAGTTCTTC
TRBV11-2,NA,NA,TRBJ2-6,CASSLVASGANVLTF,TGTGCCAGCAGCTTAGTGGCCTCTGGGGCCAACGTCCTGACTTTC
TRBV4-1,NA,NA,TRBJ1-1,CASSRGYEAFF,TGCGCCAGCAGCCGAGGGTACGAAGCTTTCTTT
TRBV5-4,TRBD2,few,TRBJ2-1,CASSPGTGTSGSYNEQFF,TGTGCCAGCAGCCCAGGGACCGGGACTAGCGGTTCCTACAATGAGCAGTTCTTC
TRBV27,NA,NA,TRBJ2-7,CASRYKTPYEQYF,TGTGCCAGCAGATACAAAACCCCCTACGAGCAGTACTTC
TRBV29-1,TRBD1,NA,TRBJ1-1,CSVRDTGGKTEAFF,TGCAGCGTCCGCGACACAGGGGGAAAAACTGAAGCTTTCTTT
TRBV5-1,NA,NA,TRBJ1-2,CASSPGGVGYTF,TGCGCCAGCAGCCCCGGGGGGGTTGGCTACACCTTC
TRBV18,TRBD2,NA,TRBJ2-1,CASSPQLADNEQFF,TGTGCCAGCTCACCACAACTAGCGGACAATGAGCAGTTCTTC
TRBV5-1,NA,NA,TRBJ1-2,CASSRDSSYGYTF,TGCGCCAGCAGCCGAGACAGTTCCTATGGCTACACCTTC
TRBV28,NA,NA,TRBJ2-1,CASSNRNEQFF,TGTGCCAGCAGTAACCGGAATGAGCAGTTCTTC
TRBV10-2,NA,NA,TRBJ2-5,CASRDRDFRKTQYF,TGCGCCAGCAGAGACCGGGACTTTAGAAAGACCCAGTACTTC
TRBV7-9,NA,NA,TRBJ1-6,CASSFRTRDSPLHF,TGTGCCAGCAGCTTTAGGACGAGGGATTCACCCCTCCACTTT
TRBV3-1/TRBV3-2,NA,NA,TRBJ1-5,CASSQDPDMRNQPQHF,TGTGCCAGCAGCCAAGACCCGGACATGAGGAATCAGCCCCAGCATTTT
TRBV5-1,TRBD2,NA,TRBJ2-1,CASSLLLAGDRFF,TGCGCCAGCAGCCTCCTCTTGGCGGGAGATCGTTTCTTC
TRBV7-2,NA,NA,TRBJ1-3,CASSSYTGNTIYF,TGTGCCAGCAGCTCATATACAGGAAACACCATATATTTT
TRBV3-1/TRBV3-2,NA,NA,TRBJ2-5,CASSQDRAQYF,TGTGCCAGCAGCCAAGATCGGGCCCAGTACTTC
TRBV13,TRBD2,NA,TRBJ2-3,CASSHGTSGQFSTDTQYF,TGTGCCAGCAGCCACGGGACTAGCGGTCAATTTAGCACAGATACGCAGTATTTT
TRBV4-1,TRBD1,NA,TRBJ2-3,CASSLRTGGASTDTQYF,TGCGCCAGCAGCCTACGAACAGGGGGCGCTAGCACAGATACGCAGTATTTT
TRBV19,NA,few,TRBJ1-5,CASSINSLIQHF,TGTGCCAGTAGTATTAACAGCCTTATCCAGCATTTT
TRBV9,NA,NA,TRBJ1-4,CASSVGGSNEKLFF,TGTGCCAGCAGCGTAGGGGGCTCTAATGAAAAACTGTTTTTT
TRBV10-3,NA,NA,TRBJ1-5,CAISEGGDSNQPQHF,TGTGCCATCAGTGAGGGGGGGGATAGCAATCAGCCCCAGCATTTT
TRBV19,TRBD1,NA,TRBJ1-1,CASSPLDRGLNTEAFF,TGTGCCAGTAGCCCCCTAGACAGGGGGCTTAACACTGAAGCTTTCTTT
TRBV19,TRBD2,NA,TRBJ2-1,CASSIVAPGGGYNEQFF,TGTGCCAGTAGTATAGTAGCCCCGGGAGGCGGGTACAATGAGCAGTTCTTC
TRBV11-2,TRBD2,few,TRBJ2-1,CASSPGTSGLNEQFF,TGTGCCAGCAGCCCCGGTACTAGCGGGCTCAATGAGCAGTTCTTC
TRBV6-2/TRBV6-3,NA,once,TRBJ1-5,CASSSGVGISNQPQHF,TGTGCCAGCAGTTCCGGGGTAGGGATCAGCAATCAGCCCCAGCATTTT
TRBV6-5,NA,NA,TRBJ1-1,CASTPGDGREAFF,TGTGCCAGCACCCCGGGGGACGGTAGAGAAGCTTTCTTT
TRBV2,TRBD1,NA,TRBJ2-2,CASSPQGATGTGELFF,TGTGCCAGCAGTCCACAGGGGGCTACGGGCACCGGGGAGCTGTTTTTT